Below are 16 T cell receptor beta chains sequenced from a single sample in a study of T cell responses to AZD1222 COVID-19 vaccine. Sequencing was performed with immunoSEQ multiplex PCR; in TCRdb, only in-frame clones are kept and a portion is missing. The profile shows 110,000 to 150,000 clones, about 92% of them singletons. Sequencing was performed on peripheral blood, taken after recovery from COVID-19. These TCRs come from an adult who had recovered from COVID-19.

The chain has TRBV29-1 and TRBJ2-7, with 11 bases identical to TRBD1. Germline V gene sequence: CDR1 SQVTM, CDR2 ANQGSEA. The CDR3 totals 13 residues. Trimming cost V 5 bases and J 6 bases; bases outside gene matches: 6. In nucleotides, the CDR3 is TGCAGCGTTCTACGGGACAGGGGGGGCGAGCAGTACTTC. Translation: CSVLRDRGGEQYF.

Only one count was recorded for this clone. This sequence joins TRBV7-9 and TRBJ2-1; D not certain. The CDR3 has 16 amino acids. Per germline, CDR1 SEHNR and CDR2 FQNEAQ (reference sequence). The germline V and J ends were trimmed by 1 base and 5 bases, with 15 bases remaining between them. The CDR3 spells CASSLDRARNHNEQFF. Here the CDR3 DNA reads TGTGCCAGCAGCTTAGATAGGGCTAGGAACCACAATGAGCAGTTCTTC. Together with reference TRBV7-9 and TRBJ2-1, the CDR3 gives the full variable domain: DTGVSQNPRHKITKRGQNVTFRCDPISEHNRLYWYRQTLGQGPEFLTYFQNEAQLEKSRLLSDRFSAERPKGSFSTLEIQRTEQGDSAMYLCASSLDRARNHNEQFFGPGTRLTVL.

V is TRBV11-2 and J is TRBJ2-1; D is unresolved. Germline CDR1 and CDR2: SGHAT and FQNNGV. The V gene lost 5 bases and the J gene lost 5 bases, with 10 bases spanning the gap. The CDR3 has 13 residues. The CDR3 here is CASSQSLDNEQFF. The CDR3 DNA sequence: TGTGCCAGCAGCCAGTCGCTTGACAATGAGCAGTTCTTC.

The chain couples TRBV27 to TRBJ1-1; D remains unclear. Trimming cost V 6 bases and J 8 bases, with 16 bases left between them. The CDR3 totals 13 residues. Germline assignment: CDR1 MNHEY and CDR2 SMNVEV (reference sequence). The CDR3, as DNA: TGTGCCAGCAGCGAACGGATGAACATGGAAGCTTTCTTT. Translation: CASSERMNMEAFF.

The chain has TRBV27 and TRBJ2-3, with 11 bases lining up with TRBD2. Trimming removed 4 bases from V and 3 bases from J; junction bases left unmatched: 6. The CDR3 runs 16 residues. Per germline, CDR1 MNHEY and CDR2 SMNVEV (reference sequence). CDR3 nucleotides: TGTGCCAGCAGTTCCTCTAGCGGGAGGTTTACAGATACGCAGTATTTT. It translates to CASSSSSGRFTDTQYF.

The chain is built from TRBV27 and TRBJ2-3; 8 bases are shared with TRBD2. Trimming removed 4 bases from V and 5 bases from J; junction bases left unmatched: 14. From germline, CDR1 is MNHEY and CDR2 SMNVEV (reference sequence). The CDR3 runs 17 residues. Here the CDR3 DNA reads TGTGCCAGCAGTTCGCCCATGAATAAGAGCGGGGGAGATACGCAGTATTTT. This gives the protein CASSSPMNKSGGDTQYF.

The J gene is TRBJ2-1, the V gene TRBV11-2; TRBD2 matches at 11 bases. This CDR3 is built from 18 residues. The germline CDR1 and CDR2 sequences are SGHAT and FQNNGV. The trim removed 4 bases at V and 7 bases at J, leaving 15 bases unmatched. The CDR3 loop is CASSSWLAGGKPINEQFF. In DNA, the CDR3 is TGTGCCAGCAGCTCTTGGCTAGCGGGAGGTAAACCTATAAATGAGCAGTTCTTC.

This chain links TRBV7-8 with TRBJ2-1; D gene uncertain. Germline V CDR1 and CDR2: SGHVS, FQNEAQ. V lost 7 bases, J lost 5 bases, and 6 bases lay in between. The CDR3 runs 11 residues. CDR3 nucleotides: TGTGCCAGCACCCGGAACAATGAGCAGTTCTTC. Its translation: CASTRNNEQFF.

CDR3 amino acids: CASSLYRGSTEAFF. The DNA of the CDR3 is TGCGCCAGCAGCCTCTACAGGGGTTCCACTGAAGCTTTCTTT. This rearrangement joins TRBV4-1 to TRBJ1-1; 7 positions agree with TRBD1. Germline V gene data show CDR1 as MGHRA and CDR2 as YSYEKL. The CDR3 contains 14 residues. V shed 4 bases, J shed 4 bases, and the junction held 6 bases outside the gene matches.

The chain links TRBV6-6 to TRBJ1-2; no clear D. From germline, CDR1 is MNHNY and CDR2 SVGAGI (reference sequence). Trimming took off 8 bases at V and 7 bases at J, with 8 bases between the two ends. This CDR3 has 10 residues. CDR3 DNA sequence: TGTGCCAGCTCAAGGGCTGGCTACACCTTC. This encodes CASSRAGYTF.

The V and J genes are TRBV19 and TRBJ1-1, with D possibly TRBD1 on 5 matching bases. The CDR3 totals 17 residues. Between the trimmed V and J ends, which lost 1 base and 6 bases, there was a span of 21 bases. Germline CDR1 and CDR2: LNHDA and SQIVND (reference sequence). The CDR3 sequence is CASSIAGSRKGKPEAFF. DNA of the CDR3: TGTGCCAGTAGTATAGCGGGCAGCCGTAAGGGGAAGCCTGAAGCTTTCTTT.

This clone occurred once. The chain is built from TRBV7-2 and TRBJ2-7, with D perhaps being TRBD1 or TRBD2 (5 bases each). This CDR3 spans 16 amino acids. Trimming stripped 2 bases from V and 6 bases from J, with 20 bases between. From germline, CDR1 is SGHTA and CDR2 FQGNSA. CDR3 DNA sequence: TGTGCCAGCAGCTTACACTCCCGGGACGCCCTTTCCGAGCAGTACTTC. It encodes CASSLHSRDALSEQYF.

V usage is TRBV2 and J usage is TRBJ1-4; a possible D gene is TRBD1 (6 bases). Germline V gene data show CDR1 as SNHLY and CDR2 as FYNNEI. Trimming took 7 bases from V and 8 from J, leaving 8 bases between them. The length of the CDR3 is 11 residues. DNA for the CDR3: TGTGCCAGCAAGGGGGGCGAAAAACTGTTTTTT. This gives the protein CASKGGEKLFF.

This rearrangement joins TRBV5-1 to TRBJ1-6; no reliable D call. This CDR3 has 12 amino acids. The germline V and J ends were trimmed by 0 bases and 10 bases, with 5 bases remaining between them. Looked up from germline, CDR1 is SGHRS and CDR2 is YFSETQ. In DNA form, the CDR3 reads TGCGCCAGCAGCTTGGGGACCTCACCCCTCCACTTT. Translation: CASSLGTSPLHF.

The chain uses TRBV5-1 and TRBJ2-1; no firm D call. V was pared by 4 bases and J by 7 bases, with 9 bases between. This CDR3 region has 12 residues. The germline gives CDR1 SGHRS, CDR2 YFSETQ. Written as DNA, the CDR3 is TGCGCCAGCAGCGTGGACGGGAATGAGCAGTTCTTC. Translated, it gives CASSVDGNEQFF.

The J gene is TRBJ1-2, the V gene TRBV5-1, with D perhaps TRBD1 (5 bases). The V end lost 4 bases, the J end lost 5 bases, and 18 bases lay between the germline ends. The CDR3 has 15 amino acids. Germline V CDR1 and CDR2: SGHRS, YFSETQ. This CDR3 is CASSTGHLEGYGYTF. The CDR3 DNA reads TGCGCCAGCAGCACAGGACACCTCGAAGGGTATGGCTACACCTTC.